The 6 T cell receptor beta chains reported below all come from one sample, sequenced in a study of blood T cell repertoires in COVID-19. Sequencing was performed with immunoSEQ multiplex PCR; in TCRdb, only in-frame clones are kept and a portion is missing. The table has some 150,000 clones, approximately 80% seen once. Sequencing input: PBMCs or T cells enriched from blood (not recorded which). These receptors all come from a woman between 45 and 60 years old who had recovered from COVID-19.

This clone appeared many times. This chain uses TRBV6-9 with TRBJ2-7; 8 nucleotides align to TRBD2. This CDR3 region has 17 residues. J was trimmed by 10 bases and V by 6 bases; bases with no gene match: 23. Germline V CDR1 and CDR2: MNHGY, SVAAGI. The CDR3 DNA reads as TGTGCCAGCAGGACCCCACGGCAGCGGGGGCGCTCCCCCGGACAGTACGTC. Translating gives CASRTPRQRGRSPGQYV.

The V and J genes are TRBV30 and TRBJ1-2; D may be TRBD1 (5 bases). CDR1 is GTSNPN, CDR2 SVGIG, per germline (reference sequence). This CDR3 comprises 19 residues. V lost 3 bases and J lost 0, with 26 bases in between. Here the CDR3 DNA reads TGTGCCTGGAGGGAGGAGGGCAAGAAGGGGTTCGGGGCTAACTATGGCTACACCTTC. Residues: CAWREEGKKGFGANYGYTF. Variable domain in full (rest from reference TRBV30 and TRBJ1-2): SQTIHQWPATLVQPVGSPLSLECTVEGTSNPNLYWYRQAAGRGLQLLFYSVGIGQISSEVPQNLSASRPQDRQFILSSKKLLLSDSGFYLCAWREEGKKGFGANYGYTFGSGTRLTVV.

The rearrangement joins TRBV3-1 (or the pseudogene TRBV3-2) to TRBJ1-1; D perhaps matches TRBD1 (5 bases). There are 15 residues in the CDR3. CDR1 LGHDT and CDR2 YNNKEL come from the germline V gene (reference sequence). Trimming shortened V by 4 bases and J by 3 bases, and 15 bases separated the two germline ends. This chain's CDR3 is CASSRTGPTYTEAFF. The CDR3, as DNA: TGTGCCAGCAGCCGTACAGGACCCACTTACACTGAAGCTTTCTTT.

CDR3 amino acids: CASSLAVQETQYF. In DNA form, the CDR3 reads TGTGCCAGCAGCTTGGCCGTTCAAGAGACCCAGTACTTC. V and J are TRBV5-5 and TRBJ2-5; D uncertain. The CDR3 extends over 13 amino acids. Germline V CDR1 and CDR2: SGHKS, YYEKEE (reference sequence). V was cut by 0 bases and J by 2 bases, with 5 bases left in between.

The chain uses TRBV5-1 and TRBJ1-1; a possible D gene is TRBD1 (5 bases). Trimming removed 4 bases at V and 5 bases at J, with 15 bases between. The CDR3 is made up of 14 amino acids. CDR1 SGHRS and CDR2 YFSETQ come from the germline V gene. CDR3 in amino acids: CASSPLVGGTEAFF. Here the CDR3 DNA reads TGCGCCAGCAGCCCCCTAGTGGGGGGGACTGAAGCTTTCTTT. The full variable domain, completed using reference TRBV5-1 and TRBJ1-1, is KAGVTQTPRYLIKTRGQQVTLSCSPISGHRSVSWYQQTPGQGLQFLFEYFSETQRNKGNFPGRFSGRQFSNSRSEMNVSTLELGDSALYLCASSPLVGGTEAFFGQGTRLTVV.

The chain has TRBV5-1 and TRBJ2-3; 9 bases are a match to TRBD2. The germline V gene has CDR1 SGHRS and CDR2 YFSETQ. J lost 5 bases, V lost 0 bases, and 7 bases had no gene match. This CDR3 region has 16 residues. The CDR3 DNA reads as TGCGCCAGCAGCTTGGCCCCTAGCGGGGTGGAAGATACGCAGTATTTT. Amino acid sequence: CASSLAPSGVEDTQYF.